The 24 T cell receptor beta chains reported below all come from one sample, sequenced in a study of cytomegalovirus exposure and HLA in healthy donors. PCR employed 60 Vbeta and 13 Jbeta primers. Measured with immunoSEQ multiplex PCR; TCRdb has only the in-frame clones, and not every one. This table holds 150,000 to 200,000 clones, roughly 85% found once. Sequencing used PBMCs. These receptors were taken from a man aged 50 to 59 in good health and CMV-seropositive.

The CDR3 sequence: CASSIGTSPEQFF. DNA of the CDR3: TGTGCCAGTAGTATCGGGACATCCCCCGAGCAGTTCTTC. The rearrangement uses TRBV19 and TRBJ2-1, with D possibly matching TRBD1 (6 bases). CDR3 length: 13 amino acids. V was pared by 3 bases and J by 10 bases, with 13 bases between. Germline values: CDR1 LNHDA, CDR2 SQIVND (reference sequence).

The sample holds a few counts of this clone. This sequence joins TRBV9 and TRBJ2-1, with TRBD2 matching 9 bases. This CDR3 is built from 15 residues. Germline assignment: CDR1 SGDLS and CDR2 YYNGEE. V gave up 2 bases and J gave up 4 bases; unmatched junction bases: 4. CDR3 coding DNA: TGTGCCAGCAGCGTGAAAGCGGGGGGTTACAATGAGCAGTTCTTC. Its protein is CASSVKAGGYNEQFF.

V gene TRBV28 combines with J gene TRBJ2-6; D gene ambiguous. This CDR3 is built from 17 residues. The ends were cut back, 5 bases at V and 0 bases at J, with 14 bases in the middle. Germline V gives CDR1 MDHEN, CDR2 SYDVKM. CDR3 protein: CASSGRIGGSGANVLTF. In DNA, the CDR3 is TGTGCCAGCAGTGGCAGAATCGGCGGCTCTGGGGCCAACGTCCTGACTTTC.

The count of this clone is one. The chain employs TRBV5-6 and TRBJ2-1; the match to TRBD2 covers 11 bases. Trimming took 3 bases from V and 8 from J; bases not matched to a gene: 13. In germline, CDR1 is SGHDT, CDR2 YYEEEE. This CDR3 is 17 amino acids long. The CDR3 DNA reads TGTGCCAGCAGCTCCCAAGGGGGGCTAGCGGGGGGTCATGAGCAGTTCTTC. Translating gives CASSSQGGLAGGHEQFF.

This chain joins TRBV11-2 and TRBJ2-2; D call uncertain. Germline assignment: CDR1 SGHAT and CDR2 FQNNGV. Trimming took 8 bases from V and 7 from J, leaving 5 bases between them. This CDR3 is built from 10 residues. Here the CDR3 DNA reads TGTGCCAGCTCTATCGGGGAGCTGTTTTTT. Residues: CASSIGELFF.

This sequence joins TRBV2 and TRBJ2-2; no clear D. The CDR3 extends over 16 amino acids. Germline V gene sequence: CDR1 SNHLY, CDR2 FYNNEI. V was trimmed by 5 bases and J by 3 bases, leaving 16 bases between them. The CDR3 is CASSPTQLADTGELFF. The CDR3 nucleotides are TGTGCCAGCAGTCCGACTCAACTCGCGGACACCGGGGAGCTGTTTTTT.

CDR3 protein: CASSSMEQPQHF. In nucleotides, the CDR3 is TGTGCCAGCAGCTCGATGGAGCAGCCCCAGCATTTT. The rearrangement links TRBV5-6 to TRBJ1-5; D not resolved. The V gene's germline CDR1 is SGHDT and CDR2 YYEEEE. This CDR3 region has 12 residues. The V end was cut by 3 bases, the J end by 7 bases, with 8 bases between.

This clone has only a few counts. The chain employs TRBV27 and TRBJ2-5, with 8 positions matching TRBD2. The CDR3 is 16 residues long. In germline, CDR1 is MNHEY, CDR2 SMNVEV (reference sequence). With 3 bases clipped from V and 2 bases from J, the junction kept 8 bases outside the gene matches. Here the CDR3 reads CASSFDLRGGQETQYF. Here the CDR3 DNA reads TGTGCCAGCAGTTTTGATCTCCGGGGGGGGCAAGAGACCCAGTACTTC.

This clone was seen more than once but under ten times. The V gene is TRBV4-2, the J gene TRBJ2-2, with D tentatively TRBD1 (5 bases). Trimming pared 4 bases from V and 5 bases from J, leaving 14 bases between. Germline values: CDR1 LGHNA, CDR2 YNFKEQ. The CDR3 has 15 residues. The CDR3 sequence is CASSPNKGPTGELFF. DNA of the CDR3: TGTGCCAGCAGCCCTAACAAGGGGCCGACCGGGGAGCTGTTTTTT.

The table lists this clone with a count of one. The chain has TRBV4-3 and TRBJ1-2; 10 positions match TRBD1. Germline assignment: CDR1 LGHNA and CDR2 YSLEER. The V gene end was trimmed by 2 bases and the J gene end by 4 bases; junction bases not matched to a gene: 7. This CDR3 spans 16 amino acids. The CDR3 loop reads CASSQRQGARGYGYTF. As DNA, the CDR3 is TGCGCCAGCAGCCAACGACAGGGGGCGCGCGGCTATGGCTACACCTTC.

This clone was observed once. V is TRBV7-9 and J is TRBJ2-5; TRBD1 matches at 12 bases. Trimming cost V 4 bases and J 4 bases; bases outside gene matches: 13. This CDR3 contains 18 residues. Germline V gene sequence: CDR1 SEHNR, CDR2 FQNEAQ (reference sequence). CDR3 bases: TGTGCCAGCAGCTCCATCGGACGGGGACAGGGGGCAGGAGAGACCCAGTACTTC. It encodes CASSSIGRGQGAGETQYF. The full variable domain, its missing parts supplied by reference TRBV7-9 and TRBJ2-5, is DTGVSQNPRHKITKRGQNVTFRCDPISEHNRLYWYRQTLGQGPEFLTYFQNEAQLEKSRLLSDRFSAERPKGSFSTLEIQRTEQGDSAMYLCASSSIGRGQGAGETQYFGPGTRLLVL.

The chain recombines TRBV18 with TRBJ2-3; 8 nucleotides match TRBD1. Germline V gives CDR1 KGHSH, CDR2 LQKENI. J lost 5 bases, V lost 0 bases, and 10 bases had no gene match. This CDR3 comprises 17 residues. CDR3 DNA sequence: TGTGCCAGCTCACCACCGGGCAGGGGGCGAAGAATAGATACGCAGTATTTT. Translation gives CASSPPGRGRRIDTQYF.

This clone was detected only a few times. This rearrangement joins TRBV27 to TRBJ1-5; tentative D call: TRBD1 (6 bases). Germline V lookup: CDR1 MNHEY, CDR2 SMNVEV (reference sequence). V lost 3 bases to trimming and J lost 2 bases, with 11 bases between them. The CDR3 consists of 15 residues. CDR3 DNA sequence: TGTGCCAGCAGTTTGAGCAGGGGAGGCAATCAGCCCCAGCATTTT. Translating it yields CASSLSRGGNQPQHF.

The chain uses TRBV6-4 and TRBJ2-5, with D tentatively TRBD1 (6 bases). Trimming removed 5 bases at V and 4 bases at J, with 17 bases between. From germline, CDR1 is MRHNA and CDR2 SNTAGT. The CDR3 contains 15 residues. CDR3 sequence (DNA): TGTGCCAGCAGTAGGACAGCTACTTGGGGAGAGACCCAGTACTTC. Its protein is CASSRTATWGETQYF.

The chain couples TRBV7-2 to TRBJ2-3, with 9 bases identical to TRBD2. The CDR3 extends over 16 amino acids. The germline V gene has CDR1 SGHTA and CDR2 FQGNSA. The V gene end was trimmed by 1 base and the J gene end by 2 bases; junction bases not matched to a gene: 4. The CDR3 nucleotides read TGTGCCAGCAGCTTAGTAGGGACTAGCCACACAGATACGCAGTATTTT. This encodes CASSLVGTSHTDTQYF.

This clone was picked up one time. The chain has TRBV6-5 and TRBJ1-2; the match to TRBD1 covers 7 bases. CDR1 MNHEY and CDR2 SVGAGI come from the germline V gene. The CDR3 extends over 15 amino acids. V lost 7 bases and J lost 5; bases outside the gene matches: 13. DNA of the CDR3: TGTGCCAGCATCAAGTGGACAGGTGATGAGTATGGCTACACCTTC. This encodes CASIKWTGDEYGYTF.

The CDR3: CASSAGASTGELFF. The CDR3 DNA is TGTGCCAGCAGTGCAGGGGCCAGCACCGGGGAGCTGTTTTTT. The V gene is TRBV2, the J gene TRBJ2-2; TRBD1 is a possible D gene (6 bases). Deletions cut 4 bases from V and 4 bases from J, with 10 bases between. CDR3 length equals 14 residues. Germline V CDR1 and CDR2: SNHLY, FYNNEI.

This chain links TRBV5-1 with TRBJ2-5; 7 nucleotides line up with TRBD1. The V and J ends lost 0 bases and 5 bases, in that order; junction bases with no gene match: 7. CDR1 SGHRS and CDR2 YFSETQ come from the germline V gene. This CDR3 has 15 amino acids. DNA for the CDR3: TGCGCCAGCAGCTTGGAGACAGGGTTCTCGGAGACCCAGTACTTC. This sequence encodes CASSLETGFSETQYF. The variable domain in full, completed from reference TRBV5-1 and TRBJ2-5, reads KAGVTQTPRYLIKTRGQQVTLSCSPISGHRSVSWYQQTPGQGLQFLFEYFSETQRNKGNFPGRFSGRQFSNSRSEMNVSTLELGDSALYLCASSLETGFSETQYFGPGTRLLVL.

The rearrangement joins TRBV5-1 to TRBJ1-1; D is perhaps TRBD1 (5 bases). V lost 0 bases, J lost 6 bases, and 18 bases lay in between. This CDR3 has 16 residues. Germline V lookup: CDR1 SGHRS, CDR2 YFSETQ. CDR3 sequence: CASSLVGDQGGAEAFF. CDR3 bases: TGCGCCAGCAGCTTGGTGGGGGACCAGGGAGGTGCTGAAGCTTTCTTT.

V gene TRBV18 combines with J gene TRBJ2-3; 9 positions match TRBD2. Per the germline V gene, CDR1 is KGHSH and CDR2 is LQKENI. The V segment lost 4 bases and the J segment 3 bases; nucleotides outside the gene matches: 11. The CDR3 length is 17 residues. DNA for the CDR3: TGTGCCAGCTCACTTCGGAAGGGCGGGGGGGCAACAGATACGCAGTATTTT. Protein product: CASSLRKGGGATDTQYF. The full variable domain, in which reference TRBV18 and TRBJ2-3 provide the parts outside the CDR3, is NAGVMQNPRHLVRRRGQEARLRCSPMKGHSHVYWYRQLPEEGLKFMVYLQKENIIDESGMPKERFSAEFPKEGPSILRIQQVVRGDSAAYFCASSLRKGGGATDTQYFGPGTRLTVL.

This sequence joins TRBV19 and TRBJ1-4; D unclear. This CDR3 comprises 14 residues. CDR1 and CDR2 from the germline V gene are LNHDA and SQIVND (reference sequence). The V end was cut by 6 bases, the J end by 8 bases, with 16 bases between. The CDR3 here is CASSRTGLGEKLFF. CDR3 in DNA: TGTGCCAGTAGCCGCACTGGGCTTGGGGAAAAACTGTTTTTT.

The CDR3 coding sequence is TGTGCCAGCAGCTCGAATTCGGTTGTCAGACAGGGGGTGTTTCTAATGGGCTACACCTTC. It translates to CASSSNSVVRQGVFLMGYTF. V and J are TRBV7-6 and TRBJ1-2; TRBD1 agrees at 9 bases. With V trimmed by 4 bases and J by 8 bases, 26 bases remained unmatched. The CDR3 spans 20 residues. Per the germline V gene, CDR1 is SGHVS and CDR2 is FNYEAQ. The whole variable domain, filled in from reference TRBV7-6 and TRBJ1-2, reads GAGVSQSPRYKVTKRGQDVALRCDPISGHVSLYWYRQALGQGPEFLTYFNYEAQQDKSGLPNDRFSAERPEGSISTLTIQRTEQRDSAMYRCASSSNSVVRQGVFLMGYTFGSGTRLTVV.

The rearrangement links TRBV4-1 to TRBJ2-7; 12 nucleotides agree with TRBD2. CDR1 is MGHRA and CDR2 is YSYEKL in the germline V gene. V lost 4 bases, J lost 6 bases, and 7 bases stayed unmatched. CDR3 length equals 15 residues. CDR3 region: CASSPASGGAPEQYF. The CDR3 region has the DNA TGCGCCAGCAGCCCCGCTAGCGGGGGGGCTCCCGAGCAGTACTTC.

J is TRBJ2-5 and V is TRBV15, with 7 bases identical to TRBD1. This CDR3 is built from 14 residues. Germline V gives CDR1 LNHNV, CDR2 YYDKDF (reference sequence). With 3 bases clipped from V and 2 bases from J, the junction kept 3 bases outside the gene matches. The chain's CDR3 is CATSSGTEQETQYF. CDR3 in DNA: TGTGCCACCAGCAGTGGGACAGAGCAAGAGACCCAGTACTTC.